What follows is one T cell receptor (beta chain) and its context. The target antigen is unknown. This sample stems from a study of response to subunit inactivated influenza vaccine. TCRdb passed the RT-PCR reads through MiXCR, listing each CDR3 protein once. The data contain 500,000 to 600,000 distinct CDR3 sequences, about 12% of them seen just once; the ten biggest clones take up about a tenth. Trimming cost V 2 bases and J 4 bases; bases outside gene matches: 7. Germline V lookup: CDR1 MNHEY, CDR2 SMNVEV (reference sequence). There are 16 residues in the CDR3. Notes on the study in general: The authors proposed limited new T cell recruitment per seasonal influenza vaccination.

This chain uses TRBV27 with TRBJ2-1; 8 nucleotides match TRBD2. Sequenced here: PBMCs from blood, sampled on the day of vaccination. This receptor was identified in a man between 50 and 59 years old who received an inactivated influenza vaccine. This chain's CDR3 is CASSLGARGAYNEQFF. The CDR3, as DNA: TGTGCCAGCAGTTTAGGGGCGCGGGGGGCTTACAATGAGCAGTTCTTC.